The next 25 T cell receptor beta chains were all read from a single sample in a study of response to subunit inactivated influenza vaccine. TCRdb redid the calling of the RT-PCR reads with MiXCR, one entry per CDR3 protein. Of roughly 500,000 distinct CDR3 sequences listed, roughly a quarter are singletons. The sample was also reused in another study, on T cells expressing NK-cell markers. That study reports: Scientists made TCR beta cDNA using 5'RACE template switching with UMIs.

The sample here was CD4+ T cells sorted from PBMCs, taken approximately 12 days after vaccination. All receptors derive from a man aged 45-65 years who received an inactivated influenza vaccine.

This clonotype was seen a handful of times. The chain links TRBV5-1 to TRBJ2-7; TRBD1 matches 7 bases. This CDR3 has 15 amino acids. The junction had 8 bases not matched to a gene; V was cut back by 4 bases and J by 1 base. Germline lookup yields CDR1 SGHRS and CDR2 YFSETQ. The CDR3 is CASSTRDSVSYEQYF. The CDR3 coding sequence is TGCGCCAGCAGCACCCGGGACAGCGTATCCTACGAGCAGTACTTC.

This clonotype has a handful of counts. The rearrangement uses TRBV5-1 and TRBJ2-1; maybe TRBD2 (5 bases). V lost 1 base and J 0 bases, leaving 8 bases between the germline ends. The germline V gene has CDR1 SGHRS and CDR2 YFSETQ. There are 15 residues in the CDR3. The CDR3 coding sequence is TGCGCCAGCAGCTTGATCGGGGACTCCTACAATGAGCAGTTCTTC. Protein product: CASSLIGDSYNEQFF.

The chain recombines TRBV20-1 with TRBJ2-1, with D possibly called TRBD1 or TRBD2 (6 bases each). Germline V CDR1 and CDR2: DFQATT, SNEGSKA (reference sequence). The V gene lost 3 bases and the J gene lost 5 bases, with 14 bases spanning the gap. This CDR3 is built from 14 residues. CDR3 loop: CSARWGAHDNEQFF. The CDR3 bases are TGCAGTGCTAGGTGGGGGGCGCACGACAATGAGCAGTTCTTC.

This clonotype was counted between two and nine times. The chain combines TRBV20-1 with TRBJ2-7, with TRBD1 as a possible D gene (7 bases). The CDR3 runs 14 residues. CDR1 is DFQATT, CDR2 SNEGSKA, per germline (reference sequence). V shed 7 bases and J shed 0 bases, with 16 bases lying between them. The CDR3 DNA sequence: TGCAGTGTCGAGGGGGCGGGGAGCTCCTACGAGCAGTACTTC. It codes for CSVEGAGSSYEQYF.

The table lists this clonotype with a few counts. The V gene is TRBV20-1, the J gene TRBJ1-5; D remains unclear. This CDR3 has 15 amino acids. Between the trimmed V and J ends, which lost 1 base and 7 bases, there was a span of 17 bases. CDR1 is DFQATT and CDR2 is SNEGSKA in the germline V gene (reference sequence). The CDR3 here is CSARVGPSIGQPQHF. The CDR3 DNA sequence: TGCAGTGCTAGAGTTGGCCCCAGTATTGGCCAGCCCCAGCATTTT.

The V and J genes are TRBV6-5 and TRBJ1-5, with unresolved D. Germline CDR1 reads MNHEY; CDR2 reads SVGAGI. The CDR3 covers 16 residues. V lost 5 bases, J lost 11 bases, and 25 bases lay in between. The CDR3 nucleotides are TGTGCCAGCAGTCACCAGGAAGGAGGGCCCTGGAGGTCCCAGCATTTT. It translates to CASSHQEGGPWRSQHF.

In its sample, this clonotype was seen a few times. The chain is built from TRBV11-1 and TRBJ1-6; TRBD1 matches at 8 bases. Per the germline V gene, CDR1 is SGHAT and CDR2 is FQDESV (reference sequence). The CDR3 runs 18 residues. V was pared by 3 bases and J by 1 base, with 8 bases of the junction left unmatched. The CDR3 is CASSLGAGGASYNSPLHF. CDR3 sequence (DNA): TGTGCCAGCAGCTTGGGGGCAGGGGGCGCGTCCTATAATTCACCCCTCCACTTT.

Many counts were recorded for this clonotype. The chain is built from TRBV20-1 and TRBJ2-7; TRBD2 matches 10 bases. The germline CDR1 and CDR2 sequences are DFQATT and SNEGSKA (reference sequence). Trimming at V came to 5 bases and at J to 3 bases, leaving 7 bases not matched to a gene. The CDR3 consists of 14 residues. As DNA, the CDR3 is TGCAGTGCTCGTTGGACTAGCGGTGGCTACGAGCAGTACTTC. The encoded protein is CSARWTSGGYEQYF.

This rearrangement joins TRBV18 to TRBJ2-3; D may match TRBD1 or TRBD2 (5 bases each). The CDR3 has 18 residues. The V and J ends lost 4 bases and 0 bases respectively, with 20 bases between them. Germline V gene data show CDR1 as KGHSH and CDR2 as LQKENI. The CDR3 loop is CASSLNRGPFSSTDTQYF. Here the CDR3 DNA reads TGTGCCAGCTCACTTAACCGGGGACCATTTTCTAGCACAGATACGCAGTATTTT.

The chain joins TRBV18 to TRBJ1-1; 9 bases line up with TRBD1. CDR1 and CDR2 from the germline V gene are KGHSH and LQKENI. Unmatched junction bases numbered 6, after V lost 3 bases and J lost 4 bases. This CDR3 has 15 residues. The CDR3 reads CASSPSGQGITEAFF. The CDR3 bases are TGTGCCAGCTCACCTTCGGGACAGGGAATCACTGAAGCTTTCTTT.

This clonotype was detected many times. The CDR3 DNA follows: TGTGCCAGCAGTCCCTCCTCGACAGGGGCCAAAAACATTCAGTACTTC. It yields the protein CASSPSSTGAKNIQYF. The chain links TRBV12-3 or TRBV12-4 to TRBJ2-4; 7 bases are shared with TRBD1. Trimming took 5 bases from V and 1 from J; bases not matched to a gene: 8. The CDR3 runs 16 residues.

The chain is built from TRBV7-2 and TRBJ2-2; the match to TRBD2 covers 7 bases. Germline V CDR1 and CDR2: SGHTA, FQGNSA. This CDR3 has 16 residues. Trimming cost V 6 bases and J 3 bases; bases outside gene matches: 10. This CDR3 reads CASRLAVLWDTGELFF. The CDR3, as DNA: TGTGCCAGCAGGCTAGCGGTTCTCTGGGACACCGGGGAGCTGTTTTTT.

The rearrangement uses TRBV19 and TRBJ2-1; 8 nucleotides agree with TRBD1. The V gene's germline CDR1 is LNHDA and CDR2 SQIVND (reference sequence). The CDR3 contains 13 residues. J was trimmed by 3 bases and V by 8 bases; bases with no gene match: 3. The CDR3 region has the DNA TGTGCCAGTGCCGGGACAGGCTACAATGAGCAGTTCTTC. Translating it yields CASAGTGYNEQFF.

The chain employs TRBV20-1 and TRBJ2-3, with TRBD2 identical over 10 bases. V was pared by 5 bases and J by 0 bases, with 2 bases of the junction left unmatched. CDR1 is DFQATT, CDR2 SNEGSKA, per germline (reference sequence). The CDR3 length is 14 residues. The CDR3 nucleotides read TGCAGTGCTCCACTAGCGGGGAGCACAGATACGCAGTATTTT. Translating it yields CSAPLAGSTDTQYF.

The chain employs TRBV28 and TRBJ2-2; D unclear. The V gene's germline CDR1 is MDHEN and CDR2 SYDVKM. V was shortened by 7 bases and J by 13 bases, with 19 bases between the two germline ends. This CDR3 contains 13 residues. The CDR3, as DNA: TGTGCCAGCATCACCCCGGGTTCGGGTGGGCTGTTTTTT. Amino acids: CASITPGSGGLFF.

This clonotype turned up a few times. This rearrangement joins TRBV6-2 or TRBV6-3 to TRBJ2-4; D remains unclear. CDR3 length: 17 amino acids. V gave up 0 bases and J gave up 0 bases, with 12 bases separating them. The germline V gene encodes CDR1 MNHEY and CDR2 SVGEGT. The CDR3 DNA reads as TGTGCCAGCAGTTACTCGACGCGGATTCTAGCCAAAAACATTCAGTACTTC. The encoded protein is CASSYSTRILAKNIQYF.

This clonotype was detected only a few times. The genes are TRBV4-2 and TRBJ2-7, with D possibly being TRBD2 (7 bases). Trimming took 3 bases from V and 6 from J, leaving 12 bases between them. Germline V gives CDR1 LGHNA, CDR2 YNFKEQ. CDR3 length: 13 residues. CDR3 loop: CASSQGGGSEQYF. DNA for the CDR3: TGTGCCAGCAGCCAGGGAGGGGGAAGCGAGCAGTACTTC.

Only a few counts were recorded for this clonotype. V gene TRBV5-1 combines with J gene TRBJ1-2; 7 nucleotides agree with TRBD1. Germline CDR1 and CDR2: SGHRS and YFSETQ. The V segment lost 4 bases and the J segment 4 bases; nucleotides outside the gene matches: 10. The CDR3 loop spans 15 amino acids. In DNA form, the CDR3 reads TGCGCCAGCAGCCGGGCTACAGGGGACTTCTATGGCTACACCTTC. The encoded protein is CASSRATGDFYGYTF.

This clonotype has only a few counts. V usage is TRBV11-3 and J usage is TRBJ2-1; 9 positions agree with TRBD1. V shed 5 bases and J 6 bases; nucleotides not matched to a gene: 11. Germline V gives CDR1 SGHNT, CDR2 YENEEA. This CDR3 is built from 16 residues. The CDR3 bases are TGTGCCAGCAGCCCGACTACTCCGGGACAGGGCAATGAGCAGTTCTTC. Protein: CASSPTTPGQGNEQFF.

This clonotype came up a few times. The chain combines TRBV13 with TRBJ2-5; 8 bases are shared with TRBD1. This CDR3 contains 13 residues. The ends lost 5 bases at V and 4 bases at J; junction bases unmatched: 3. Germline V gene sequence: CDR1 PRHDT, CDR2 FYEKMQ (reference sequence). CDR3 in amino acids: CASSKGTGETQYF. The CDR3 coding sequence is TGTGCCAGCAGCAAAGGGACAGGAGAGACCCAGTACTTC.

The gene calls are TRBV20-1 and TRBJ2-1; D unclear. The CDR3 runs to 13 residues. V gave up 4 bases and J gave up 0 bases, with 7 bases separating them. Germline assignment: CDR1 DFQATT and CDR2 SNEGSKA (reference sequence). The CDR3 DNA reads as TGCAGTGCTATAGAGAACTCCTACAATGAGCAGTTCTTC. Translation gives CSAIENSYNEQFF.

CDR3 in amino acids: CASSPSRALSQPQHF. CDR3 DNA sequence: TGCGCCAGCAGCCCCTCAAGGGCCCTATCCCAGCCCCAGCATTTT. This chain joins TRBV4-3 and TRBJ1-5; D ambiguous. Trimming cost V 4 bases and J 7 bases, with 17 bases left between them. Germline CDR1 is LGHNA and CDR2 is YSLEER. The CDR3 is made up of 15 amino acids.

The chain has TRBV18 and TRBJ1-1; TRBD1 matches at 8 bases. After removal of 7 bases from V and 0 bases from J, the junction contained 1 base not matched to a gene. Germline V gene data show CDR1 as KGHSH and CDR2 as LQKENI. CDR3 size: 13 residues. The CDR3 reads CASLGQVNTEAFF. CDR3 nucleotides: TGTGCCAGCTTGGGACAGGTGAACACTGAAGCTTTCTTT.

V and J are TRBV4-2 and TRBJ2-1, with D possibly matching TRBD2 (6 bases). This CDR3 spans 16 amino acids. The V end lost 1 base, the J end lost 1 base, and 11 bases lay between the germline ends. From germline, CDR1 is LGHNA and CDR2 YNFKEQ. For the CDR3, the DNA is TGTGCCAGCAGCCAAGTCGGCGGGATGTCCTACAATGAGCAGTTCTTC. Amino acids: CASSQVGGMSYNEQFF.

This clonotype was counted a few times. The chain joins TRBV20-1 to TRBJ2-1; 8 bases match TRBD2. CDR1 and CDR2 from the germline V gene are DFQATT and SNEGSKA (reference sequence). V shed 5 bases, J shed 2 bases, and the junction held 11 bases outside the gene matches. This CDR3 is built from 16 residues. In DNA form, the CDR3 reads TGCAGTGCTCCCCCCGTCAGCGGGAGAACCTACAATGAGCAGTTCTTC. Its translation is CSAPPVSGRTYNEQFF.